Sequencing of this T cell receptor (beta chain) was carried out in a study of cytomegalovirus exposure and HLA in healthy donors. PCR involved 60 Vbeta and 13 Jbeta primers. The repertoire was sequenced with immunoSEQ multiplex PCR; TCRdb's copy has only in-frame clones and lacks some. The table has around 200,000 clones, around 86% seen once. CDR1 LGHNA and CDR2 YSLEER come from the germline V gene. The CDR3 sequence is 17 residues long. The V gene end was trimmed by 1 base and the J gene end by 9 bases; junction bases not matched to a gene: 7. The clonotype was recovered from a man aged 50-59 years in good health and CMV-seronegative. The chain recombines TRBV4-3 with TRBJ1-6; 12 bases map to TRBD1. Sequencing was done on a sample of PBMCs. CDR3 residues: CASSQGRDRGLLSPLHF. CDR3 DNA: TGCGCCAGCAGCCAAGGCCGGGACAGGGGGCTTCTTTCACCCCTCCACTTT.